The 20 T cell receptor beta chains below all came from one sample that was sequenced in a study of T-cell reconstitution after alpha-beta-depleted transplantation in children. Unique molecular identifiers were used in preparing the TCRbeta library. TCRdb passed the PCR reads through MiXCR, listing each CDR3 protein once. Of 530,000 or so distinct CDR3 sequences in the sample, around 27% were seen once. The specimen was PBMCs, collected before TCRalphabeta/CD19-depleted stem cell transplant. The receptors were gathered from a boy in the first two years of life with Wiskott-Aldrich syndrome, due to receive a stem cell transplant.

This chain links TRBV29-1 with TRBJ2-7; 8 bases are a match to TRBD1. V lost 7 bases and J lost 6; bases outside the gene matches: 5. CDR1 is SQVTM and CDR2 is ANQGSEA in the germline V gene. The CDR3 is 11 amino acids. For the CDR3, the DNA is TGCAGCGGGCAGGGGGCGGGCGAGCAGTACTTC. Its protein product is CSGQGAGEQYF.

The chain is built from TRBV24-1 and TRBJ2-3, with TRBD2 matching 7 bases. The germline gives CDR1 KGHDR, CDR2 SFDVKD. The CDR3 extends over 13 amino acids. V lost 9 bases, J lost 0 bases, and 2 bases stayed unmatched. CDR3 sequence reads: CATGDYSTDTQYF. DNA for the CDR3: TGTGCCACCGGGGACTACAGCACAGATACGCAGTATTTT.

The table lists this clonotype with a few counts. This chain links TRBV11-1 with TRBJ2-1, with 12 bases fitting TRBD1. The CDR3 runs to 18 residues. The germline V gene encodes CDR1 SGHAT and CDR2 FQDESV (reference sequence). Trimming cost V 5 bases and J 6 bases; bases outside gene matches: 14. CDR3 sequence reads: CASSPLRGGQGASNEQFF. The CDR3 DNA sequence: TGTGCCAGCAGCCCCCTTCGTGGGGGACAGGGGGCTTCCAATGAGCAGTTCTTC.

This clonotype came up a few times. The chain carries TRBV15 and TRBJ2-7, with 8 bases fitting TRBD1. This CDR3 has 13 residues. After removal of 11 bases from V and 5 bases from J, the junction contained 11 bases not matched to a gene. Germline V gene data show CDR1 as LNHNV and CDR2 as YYDKDF (reference sequence). The CDR3 nucleotides are TGTGCCTCAACGGACAGGGAAACTCACGAGCAGTACTTC. It specifies CASTDRETHEQYF.

V gene TRBV5-1 combines with J gene TRBJ2-1; 14 bases are a match to TRBD2. This CDR3 has 15 residues. The junction had 6 bases not matched to a gene; V was cut back by 6 bases and J by 7 bases. Per germline, CDR1 SGHRS and CDR2 YFSETQ. The CDR3 DNA reads as TGCGCCAGCATGACTAGCGGGAGGGTAACGAATGAGCAGTTCTTC. Its translation is CASMTSGRVTNEQFF.

This clonotype was counted only a few times. This sequence joins TRBV7-6 and TRBJ2-3; possible D gene TRBD1, 6 bases. Germline values: CDR1 SGHVS, CDR2 FNYEAQ. Trimming cost V 4 bases and J 7 bases, with 12 bases left between them. This CDR3 contains 13 residues. CDR3 DNA sequence: TGTGCCAGCAGCTCCCAGAGGGGGAATACGCAGTATTTT. Residues: CASSSQRGNTQYF.

V is TRBV30 and J is TRBJ2-7; the D is unclear. Trimming pared 2 bases from V and 0 bases from J, leaving 11 bases between. Germline V gene data show CDR1 as GTSNPN and CDR2 as SVGIG (reference sequence). The CDR3 spans 14 residues. The CDR3 reads CAWSLAQLSYEQYF. CDR3 DNA: TGTGCCTGGAGTTTGGCCCAACTCTCCTACGAGCAGTACTTC. The variable domain in full, with the rest retrieved from reference TRBV30 and TRBJ2-7, is SQTIHQWPATLVQPVGSPLSLECTVEGTSNPNLYWYRQAAGRGLQLLFYSVGIGQISSEVPQNLSASRPQDRQFILSSKKLLLSDSGFYLCAWSLAQLSYEQYFGPGTRLTVT.

This clonotype has just a few counts. The chain uses TRBV7-9 and TRBJ1-1; D gene unclear. The germline CDR1 and CDR2 sequences are SEHNR and FQNEAQ (reference sequence). The CDR3 loop spans 13 amino acids. V was clipped by 2 bases and J by 7 bases, with 11 bases between them. CDR3 sequence: CASSLQDGGEAFF. The CDR3 nucleotides are TGTGCCAGCAGCTTACAGGATGGAGGTGAAGCTTTCTTT.

This rearrangement joins TRBV5-5 to TRBJ2-1; the D call may be TRBD1 or TRBD2 (6 bases each). Germline V gene sequence: CDR1 SGHKS, CDR2 YYEKEE (reference sequence). The CDR3 consists of 16 residues. Deletions cut 4 bases from V and 4 bases from J, with 18 bases between. The CDR3 nucleotides are TGTGCCAGCAGCCCGGACGGGGGCGTCGTTTACAATGAGCAGTTCTTC. As protein: CASSPDGGVVYNEQFF. Complete variable domain (other parts from reference TRBV5-5 and TRBJ2-1): DAGVTQSPTHLIKTRGQQVTLRCSPISGHKSVSWYQQVLGQGPQFIFQYYEKEERGRGNFPDRFSARQFPNYSSELNVNALLLGDSALYLCASSPDGGVVYNEQFFGPGTRLTVL.

This clonotype showed up just a few times. The chain couples TRBV5-1 to TRBJ2-2; TRBD2 matches 9 bases. The junction had 9 bases not matched to a gene; V was cut back by 1 base and J by 2 bases. Germline CDR1 is SGHRS and CDR2 is YFSETQ. The CDR3 is 18 residues long. The CDR3 bases are TGCGCCAGCAGCTTGAGTTCTAGCGGGAACATAAACACCGGGGAGCTGTTTTTT. Amino acid sequence: CASSLSSSGNINTGELFF.

V usage is TRBV5-1 and J usage is TRBJ1-2, with D possibly matching TRBD1 (5 bases). The CDR3 extends over 15 amino acids. Per the germline V gene, CDR1 is SGHRS and CDR2 is YFSETQ. Trimming removed 0 bases at V and 6 bases at J, with 15 bases between. The CDR3 sequence: CASSLAGQGLDGYTF. The CDR3 bases are TGCGCCAGCAGCTTGGCCGGGCAGGGCTTGGATGGCTACACCTTC.

The chain is built from TRBV20-1 and TRBJ2-2; D call uncertain. Germline V gives CDR1 DFQATT, CDR2 SNEGSKA (reference sequence). This CDR3 is built from 13 residues. V was pared by 5 bases and J by 0 bases, with 7 bases between. CDR3 coding DNA: TGCAGTGCTCCCGCCCCGAACACCGGGGAGCTGTTTTTT. Translated: CSAPAPNTGELFF.

The DNA for the CDR3 is TGTGCCAGCAGTGGTGCAGGGGGTAGCTCCTACGAGCAGTACTTC. Its translation is CASSGAGGSSYEQYF. The chain uses TRBV6-1 and TRBJ2-7; 7 nucleotides align to TRBD1. The CDR3 length is 15 residues. The germline gives CDR1 MNHNS, CDR2 SASEGT. J gave up 0 bases and V 4 bases, and 6 bases lay outside the gene matches.

The rearrangement joins TRBV15 to TRBJ2-1, with D possibly being TRBD1 (6 bases). The CDR3 spans 17 residues. CDR1 and CDR2 (germline): LNHNV, YYDKDF (reference sequence). The V gene lost 3 bases and the J gene lost 0 bases, with 15 bases spanning the gap. In DNA, the CDR3 is TGTGCCACCAGCAGGGGACCGGGACAAAGCTCCTACAATGAGCAGTTCTTC. Protein sequence: CATSRGPGQSSYNEQFF.

The rearrangement uses TRBV4-1 and TRBJ2-2, with D perhaps matching TRBD2 (6 bases). Trimming cost V 1 base and J 5 bases, with 17 bases left between them. This CDR3 contains 17 residues. CDR1 and CDR2 from the germline V gene are MGHRA and YSYEKL. The CDR3 sequence is CASSQGAGRMRTGELFF. The CDR3 nucleotides are TGCGCCAGCAGCCAAGGAGCGGGCAGGATGAGGACCGGGGAGCTGTTTTTT.

This clonotype was observed a few times. The chain employs TRBV5-1 and TRBJ2-1; 11 bases line up with TRBD2. CDR1 is SGHRS and CDR2 is YFSETQ in the germline V gene. J gave up 9 bases and V 1 base, and 6 bases lay outside the gene matches. This CDR3 contains 15 residues. CDR3 sequence (DNA): TGCGCCAGCAGCTTGATGCTAGCGGGAGGAGGTGAGCAGTTCTTC. Translating gives CASSLMLAGGGEQFF.

Only a few counts were recorded for this clonotype. This sequence joins TRBV29-1 and TRBJ2-1, with 13 bases fitting TRBD2. J gave up 4 bases and V 7 bases, and 4 bases lay outside the gene matches. CDR1 is SQVTM, CDR2 ANQGSEA, per germline. The CDR3 runs to 14 residues. The CDR3 nucleotides read TGCAGCGCCTGGACTAGCGGGAGATACAATGAGCAGTTCTTC. This codes for CSAWTSGRYNEQFF.

In this sample, this clonotype turned up a few times. The chain carries TRBV9 and TRBJ2-7; 7 bases align to TRBD2. The CDR3 extends over 14 amino acids. Per germline, CDR1 SGDLS and CDR2 YYNGEE. V shed 0 bases, J shed 4 bases, and the junction held 4 bases outside the gene matches. CDR3 sequence reads: CASSVDSSGYEQYF. As DNA, the CDR3 is TGTGCCAGCAGCGTAGACTCTAGCGGTTACGAGCAGTACTTC.

This chain connects TRBV27 to TRBJ2-6, with D perhaps TRBD2 (6 bases). The CDR3 is made up of 16 amino acids. Trimming removed 3 bases at V and 1 base at J, with 10 bases between. Germline V gene data show CDR1 as MNHEY and CDR2 as SMNVEV (reference sequence). Here the CDR3 reads CASSFVGGSGANVLTF. In DNA, the CDR3 is TGTGCCAGCAGTTTCGTCGGGGGTTCTGGGGCCAACGTCCTGACTTTC.

With regard to this clonotype: A read error may account for a junction end that differs from germline. The chain links TRBV5-5 to TRBJ2-1; 11 bases agree with TRBD2. Germline-derived CDR1 and CDR2 are SGHKS and YYEKEE (reference sequence). CDR3 length equals 16 residues. CDR3 DNA: TGTGCTAGCAGCGGCACTAGCGGGAGTAGGTACAATGAGCAGTTCTTC. This translates into CASSGTSGSRYNEQFF.